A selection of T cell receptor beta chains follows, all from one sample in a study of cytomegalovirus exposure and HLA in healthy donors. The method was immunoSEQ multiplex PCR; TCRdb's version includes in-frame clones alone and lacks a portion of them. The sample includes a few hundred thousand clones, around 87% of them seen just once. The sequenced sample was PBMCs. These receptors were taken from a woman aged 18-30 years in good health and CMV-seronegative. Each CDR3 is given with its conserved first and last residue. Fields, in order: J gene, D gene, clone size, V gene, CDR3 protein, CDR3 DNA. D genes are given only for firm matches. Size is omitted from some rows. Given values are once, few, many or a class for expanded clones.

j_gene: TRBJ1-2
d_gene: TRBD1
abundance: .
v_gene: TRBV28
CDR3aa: CASSSSLLNRDSNYGYTF
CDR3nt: TGTGCCAGCAGTTCCTCTTTGCTAAACCGGGACAGTAACTATGGCTACACCTTC

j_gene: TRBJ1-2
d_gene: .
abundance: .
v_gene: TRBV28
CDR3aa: CASRDQRRNYGYTF
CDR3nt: TGTGCCAGCAGGGATCAGCGGAGGAACTATGGCTACACCTTC

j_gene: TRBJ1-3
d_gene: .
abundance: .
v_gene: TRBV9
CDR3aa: CASSPQSSGNTIYF
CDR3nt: TGTGCCAGCAGCCCACAGAGCTCTGGAAACACCATATATTTT

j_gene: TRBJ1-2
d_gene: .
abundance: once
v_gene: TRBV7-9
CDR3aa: CASSQGHGYGYTF
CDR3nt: TGTGCCAGCAGCCAGGGACACGGCTATGGCTACACCTTC

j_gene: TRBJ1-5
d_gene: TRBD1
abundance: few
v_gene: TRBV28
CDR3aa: CASSFQGEGNQPQHF
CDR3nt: TGTGCCAGCAGTTTCCAGGGGGAGGGCAATCAGCCCCAGCATTTT

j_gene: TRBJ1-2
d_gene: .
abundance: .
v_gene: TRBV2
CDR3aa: CASQRGGQDYGYTF
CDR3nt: TGTGCCTCCCAACGGGGAGGTCAGGACTATGGCTACACCTTC

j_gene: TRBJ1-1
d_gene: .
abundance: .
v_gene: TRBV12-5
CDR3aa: CASGLVPWGVNTEAFF
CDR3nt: TGTGCTAGTGGTTTGGTACCTTGGGGCGTGAACACTGAAGCTTTCTTT

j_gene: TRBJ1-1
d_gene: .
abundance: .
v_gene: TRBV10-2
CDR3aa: CASGAGLNTEAFF
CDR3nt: TGCGCCAGCGGAGCGGGACTGAACACTGAAGCTTTCTTT

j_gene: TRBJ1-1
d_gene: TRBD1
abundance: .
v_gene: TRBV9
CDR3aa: CASSPQTAGTGSEAFF
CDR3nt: TGTGCCAGCAGCCCTCAAACTGCCGGGACAGGGTCTGAAGCTTTCTTT

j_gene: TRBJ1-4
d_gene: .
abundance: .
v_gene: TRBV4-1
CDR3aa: CASSQVGGDEKLFF
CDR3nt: TGCGCCAGCAGCCAAGTAGGGGGGGACGAAAAACTGTTTTTT

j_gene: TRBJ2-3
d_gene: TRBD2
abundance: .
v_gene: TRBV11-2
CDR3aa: CASSLREGHSDTQYF
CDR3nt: TGTGCCAGCAGCTTGCGGGAGGGCCATTCAGATACGCAGTATTTT

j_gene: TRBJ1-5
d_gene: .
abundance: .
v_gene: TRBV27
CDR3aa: CASSLGTYPPNQPQHF
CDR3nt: TGTGCCAGCAGTCTGGGGACATATCCGCCTAATCAGCCCCAGCATTTT

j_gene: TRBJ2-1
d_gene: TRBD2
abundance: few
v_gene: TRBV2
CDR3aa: CASRSGREQFF
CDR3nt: TGTGCCAGCCGTAGCGGGAGGGAGCAGTTCTTC

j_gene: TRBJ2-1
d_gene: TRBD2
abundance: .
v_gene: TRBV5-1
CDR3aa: CASIVALAGGFSYNEQFF
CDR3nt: TGCGCCAGCATAGTGGCTCTAGCGGGAGGGTTTTCCTACAATGAGCAGTTCTTC

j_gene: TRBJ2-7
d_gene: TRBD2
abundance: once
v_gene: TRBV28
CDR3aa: CASAGGPREQYF
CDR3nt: TGTGCCAGTGCGGGAGGGCCTCGCGAGCAGTACTTC

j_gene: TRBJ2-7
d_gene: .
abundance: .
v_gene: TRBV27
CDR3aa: CASSPDYYEQYF
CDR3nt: TGTGCCAGCAGTCCTGACTACTACGAGCAGTACTTC

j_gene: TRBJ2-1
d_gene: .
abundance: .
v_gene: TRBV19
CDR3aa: CASMRPGEQFF
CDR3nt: TGTGCCAGTATGAGGCCGGGAGAGCAGTTCTTC

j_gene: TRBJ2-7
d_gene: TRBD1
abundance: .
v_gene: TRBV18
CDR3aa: CASSRIGTGSSYEQYF
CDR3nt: TGTGCCAGCTCACGAATAGGGACAGGGAGCTCCTACGAGCAGTACTTC

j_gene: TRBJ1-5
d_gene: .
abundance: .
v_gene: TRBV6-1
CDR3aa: CASSESGINQPQHF
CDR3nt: TGTGCCAGCAGTGAAAGCGGTATCAATCAGCCCCAGCATTTT

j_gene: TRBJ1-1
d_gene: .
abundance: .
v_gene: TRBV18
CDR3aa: CASSAGRGNTEAFF
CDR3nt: TGTGCCAGCTCGGCTGGTAGGGGGAACACTGAAGCTTTCTTT

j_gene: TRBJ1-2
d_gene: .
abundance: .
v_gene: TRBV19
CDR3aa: CASSKGQGHGYTF
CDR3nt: TGTGCCAGTAGTAAAGGCCAGGGGCATGGCTACACCTTC

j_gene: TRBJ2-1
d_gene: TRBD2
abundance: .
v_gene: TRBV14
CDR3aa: CASSQGTGTRVFF
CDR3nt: TGTGCCAGCAGCCAAGGAACCGGGACTAGAGTATTCTTC

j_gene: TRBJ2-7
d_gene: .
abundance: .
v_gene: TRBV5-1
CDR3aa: CASSSRTMLSYEQYF
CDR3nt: TGCGCCAGCAGCTCTCGGACTATGTTAAGTTACGAGCAGTACTTC

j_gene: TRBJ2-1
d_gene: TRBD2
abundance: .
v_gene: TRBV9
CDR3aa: CASSVAPTSSEQFF
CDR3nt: TGTGCCAGCAGCGTAGCCCCGACTAGCAGTGAGCAGTTCTTC

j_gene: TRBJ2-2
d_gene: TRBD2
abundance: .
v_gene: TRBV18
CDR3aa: CASSGLAGMFANTGELFF
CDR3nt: TGTGCCAGCTCGGGACTAGCGGGCATGTTCGCGAACACCGGGGAGCTGTTTTTT

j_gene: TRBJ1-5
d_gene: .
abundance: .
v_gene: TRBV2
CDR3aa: CASTNGGQPQHF
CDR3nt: TGTGCCAGCACTAACGGGGGACAGCCCCAGCATTTT

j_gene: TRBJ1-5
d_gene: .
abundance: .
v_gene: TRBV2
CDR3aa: CASSEGDSEHF
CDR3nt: TGTGCCAGCAGTGAAGGGGACTCAGAGCATTTT

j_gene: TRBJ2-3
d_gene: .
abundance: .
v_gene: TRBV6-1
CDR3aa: CASSEQGTSTDTQYF
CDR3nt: TGTGCCAGCAGTGAACAGGGTACTAGCACAGATACGCAGTATTTT

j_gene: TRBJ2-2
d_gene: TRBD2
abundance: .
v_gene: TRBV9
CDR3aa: CASAGGDTGELFF
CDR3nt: TGTGCCTCCGCGGGGGGGGACACCGGGGAGCTGTTTTTT

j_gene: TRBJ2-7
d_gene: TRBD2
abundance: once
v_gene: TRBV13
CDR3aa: CASSLWREGREQYF
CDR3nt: TGTGCCAGCAGCTTATGGCGGGAGGGCCGAGAGCAGTACTTC

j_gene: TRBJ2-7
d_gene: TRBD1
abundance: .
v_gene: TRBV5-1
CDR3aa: CASSLGTVTTSSYEQYF
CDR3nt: TGCGCCAGCAGCCTTGGGACAGTCACCACAAGCTCCTACGAGCAGTACTTC

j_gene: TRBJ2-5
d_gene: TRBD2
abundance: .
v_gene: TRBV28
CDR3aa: CASRTPGGGKTQYF
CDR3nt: TGTGCCAGCAGGACCCCGGGAGGGGGGAAGACCCAGTACTTC

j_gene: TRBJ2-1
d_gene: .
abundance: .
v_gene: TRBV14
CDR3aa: CASSRFTSAAYNEQFF
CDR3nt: TGTGCCAGCAGCCGATTCACTAGTGCAGCCTACAATGAGCAGTTCTTC

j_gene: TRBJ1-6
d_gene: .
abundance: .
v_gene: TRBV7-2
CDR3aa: CASSSSWAGNGSPLHF
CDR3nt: TGTGCCAGCAGCTCCAGCTGGGCAGGGAATGGTTCACCCCTCCACTTT

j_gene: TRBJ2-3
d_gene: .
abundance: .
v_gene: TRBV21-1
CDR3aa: CASSCRGEPDTQYF
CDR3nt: TGTGCCAGCTCGTGTCGGGGGGAACCAGATACGCAGTATTTT

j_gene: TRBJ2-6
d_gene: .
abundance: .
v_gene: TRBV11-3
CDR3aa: CASSSGSGSGANVLTF
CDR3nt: TGTGCCAGCAGCTCCGGCTCGGGTTCTGGGGCCAACGTCCTGACTTTC

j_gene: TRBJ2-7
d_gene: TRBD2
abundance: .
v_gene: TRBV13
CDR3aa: CASSPGLAYEQYF
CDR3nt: TGTGCCAGCAGCCCGGGACTAGCTTACGAGCAGTACTTC

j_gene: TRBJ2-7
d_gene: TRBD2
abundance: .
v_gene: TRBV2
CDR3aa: CASSGEGIDYEQYF
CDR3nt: TGTGCCAGCAGTGGGGAGGGGATCGACTACGAGCAGTACTTC

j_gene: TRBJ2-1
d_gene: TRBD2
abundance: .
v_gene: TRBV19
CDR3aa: CASSITSGRYNEQFF
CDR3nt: TGTGCCAGTAGTATAACTAGCGGGAGGTATAATGAGCAGTTCTTC

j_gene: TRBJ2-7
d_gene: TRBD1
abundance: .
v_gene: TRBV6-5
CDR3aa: CASSGQGDIEQYF
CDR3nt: TGTGCCAGCAGTGGACAGGGGGACATCGAGCAGTACTTC

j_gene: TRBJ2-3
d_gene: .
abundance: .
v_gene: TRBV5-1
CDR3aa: CASRVQTDTQYF
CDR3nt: TGCGCCAGCAGAGTCCAGACAGATACGCAGTATTTT

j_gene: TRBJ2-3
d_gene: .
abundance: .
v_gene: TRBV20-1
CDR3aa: CSAPANTQYF
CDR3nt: TGCAGTGCTCCAGCGAATACGCAGTATTTT

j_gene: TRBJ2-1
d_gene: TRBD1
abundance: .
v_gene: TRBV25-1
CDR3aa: CASSEDRGFYNEQFF
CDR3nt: TGTGCCAGCAGTGAAGACAGGGGATTCTACAATGAGCAGTTCTTC

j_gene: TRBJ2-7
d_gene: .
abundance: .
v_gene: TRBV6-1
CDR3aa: CASSAGYVYF
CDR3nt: TGTGCCAGCAGCGCCGGGTACGTGTACTTC

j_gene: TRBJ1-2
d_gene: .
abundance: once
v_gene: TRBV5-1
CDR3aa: CASSFSGDNYGYTF
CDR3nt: TGCGCCAGCAGCTTTTCAGGGGATAACTATGGCTACACCTTC

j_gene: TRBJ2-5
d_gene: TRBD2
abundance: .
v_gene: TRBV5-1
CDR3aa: CASRGGALQETQYF
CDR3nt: TGCGCCAGCCGGGGAGGGGCCCTCCAAGAGACCCAGTACTTC